This T cell receptor (beta chain) was retrieved from a study of blood T cells in healthy people across ages. CDR3 size: 14 residues. Trimming left V 2 bases short and J 11 bases short, with 19 bases between. Germline CDR1 and CDR2: SGHRS and YFSETQ. A second PCR of roughly 7 to 11 cycles used a sample-barcoded 5' primer and a J-beta primer mix. TCRdb re-analysed the 5' RACE reads in MiXCR, keeping a single row per CDR3 protein. The sample yields about 730,000 distinct CDR3 sequences, 35% to 45% seen once. The sequenced material came from blood. The clonotype comes from a woman aged 55-70 years in good health. This rearrangement joins TRBV5-1 to TRBJ2-5; perhaps TRBD2 as D (6 bases). CDR3 bases: TGCGCCAGCAGCTTCCAGACTAGTTCGGGTGAGCAGTACTTC. It is translated as CASSFQTSSGEQYF. Full variable domain (rest looked up from reference TRBV5-1 and TRBJ2-5): KAGVTQTPRYLIKTRGQQVTLSCSPISGHRSVSWYQQTPGQGLQFLFEYFSETQRNKGNFPGRFSGRQFSNSRSEMNVSTLELGDSALYLCASSFQTSSGEQYFGPGTRLLVL.